The sample holds a few counts of the clone carrying this T cell receptor (beta chain). The data were produced by immunoSEQ multiplex PCR, yet TCRdb's version contains in-frame clones alone and is incomplete. This repertoire shows 90,000 to 120,000 clones, approximately 78% found once; its top ten account for over 0.75%. These data come from a study of T cell clones after liver transplantation. For the study at large: In this trial, immunosuppression withdrawal was attempted within 2 years of liver transplant. HCV positivity affected three of eight recipients; the rest lacked autoimmune or viral indications. Post-transplant blood was tracked for graft-donor-reactive T cell clones identified in a pre-transplant mixed lymphocyte reaction.

Sorting of unstimulated PBMCs yielded separate CD3+CD4+ and CD3+CD8+ fractions. The starting material was CD4+ T cells from blood, obtained before liver transplant. The clonotype comes from a human donor who received a liver transplant.

The CDR3: CASSSASAGPDTQYF. The CDR3 coding sequence is TGTGCCAGCAGCTCGGCTTCGGCAGGCCCGGATACGCAGTATTTT. The rearrangement links TRBV5-6 to TRBJ2-3; D is unresolved. CDR1 and CDR2 from the germline V gene are SGHDT and YYEEEE. The germline V and J ends were trimmed by 3 bases and 6 bases, with 17 bases remaining between them. The CDR3 loop spans 15 amino acids. The complete variable domain, with remaining parts taken from reference TRBV5-6 and TRBJ2-3, reads DAGVTQSPTHLIKTRGQQVTLRCSPKSGHDTVSWYQQALGQGPQFIFQYYEEEERQRGNFPDRFSGHQFPNYSSELNVNALLLGDSALYLCASSSASAGPDTQYFGPGTRLTVL.